The clone carrying this T cell receptor beta chain was detected a few times. Its specificity is not known. TCRdb processed the 5' RACE reads anew with MiXCR; each CDR3 protein has one entry. The sample yields a few hundred thousand distinct CDR3 sequences, 8.5% to 9% seen once. The CDR3 covers 14 residues. The germline V gene encodes CDR1 SGHTA and CDR2 FQGNSA. The trim removed 4 bases at V and 2 bases at J, leaving 2 bases unmatched. The data were obtained in a study of T cells after yellow fever vaccination. Points from the study as a whole: It was a small share of clonotypes that appeared in both CD4 and CD8 compartments.

The sequence derives from a man aged 18 to 30 who received the YFV17D yellow fever vaccine. This specimen was PBMCs, taken on the day of the first yellow fever vaccination. The V and J genes are TRBV7-2 and TRBJ2-3, with 8 bases lining up with TRBD1. CDR3 DNA: TGTGCCAGCAGCTCGGGACAGGACACAGATACGCAGTATTTT. Translated, it gives CASSSGQDTDTQYF. Full variable domain (missing parts from reference TRBV7-2 and TRBJ2-3): GAGVSQSPSNKVTEKGKDVELRCDPISGHTALYWYRQSLGQGLEFLIYFQGNSAPDKSGLPSDRFSAERTGGSVSTLTIQRTQQEDSAVYLCASSSGQDTDTQYFGPGTRLTVL.